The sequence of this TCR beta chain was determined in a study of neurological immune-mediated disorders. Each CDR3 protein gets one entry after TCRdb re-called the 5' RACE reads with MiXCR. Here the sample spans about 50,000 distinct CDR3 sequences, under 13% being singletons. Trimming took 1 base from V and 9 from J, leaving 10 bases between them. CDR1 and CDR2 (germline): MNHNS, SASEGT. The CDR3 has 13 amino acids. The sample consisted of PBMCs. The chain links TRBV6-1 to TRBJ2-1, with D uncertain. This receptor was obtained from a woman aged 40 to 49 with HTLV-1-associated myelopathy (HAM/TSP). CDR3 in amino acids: CASSEVGEPEQFF. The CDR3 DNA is TGTGCCAGCAGTGAAGTCGGTGAGCCTGAGCAGTTCTTC.